The 20 T cell receptor beta chains listed next were all sequenced from one sample in a study of T cell changes during pregnancy in multiple sclerosis. Using immunoSEQ multiplex PCR, the repertoire was profiled, and TCRdb retains in-frame clones only, with some absent. Among just over 30,000 clones listed, 75% to 90% were seen once. The source material was CD8+ T cells from peripheral blood mononuclear cells, sampled in the second trimester of pregnancy. The receptors were sampled from a female donor with multiple sclerosis, enrolled in a pregnancy study.

This chain joins TRBV6-1 and TRBJ1-5, with 8 bases fitting TRBD1. Germline CDR1 MNHNS, CDR2 SASEGT. Trimming at V came to 6 bases and at J to 5 bases, leaving 6 bases not matched to a gene. CDR3 size: 14 residues. The CDR3 DNA follows: TGTGCCAGCAGAGACAGGGGAATCGATCAGCCCCAGCATTTT. The encoded protein is CASRDRGIDQPQHF.

The chain employs TRBV4-3 and TRBJ1-4; no clear D. Germline CDR1 is LGHNA and CDR2 is YSLEER. V was clipped by 1 base and J by 8 bases, with 8 bases between them. This CDR3 contains 13 residues. CDR3 amino acids: CASSQVLAEKLFF. The CDR3 DNA is TGCGCCAGCAGCCAAGTACTTGCAGAAAAACTGTTTTTT.

The chain joins TRBV9 to TRBJ1-2; 11 nucleotides agree with TRBD1. The CDR3 runs to 17 residues. The ends lost 3 bases at V and 6 bases at J; junction bases unmatched: 13. CDR1 SGDLS and CDR2 YYNGEE come from the germline V gene. CDR3 loop: CASSAGIRTGGRDGYTF. In nucleotides, the CDR3 is TGTGCCAGCAGCGCTGGAATACGGACAGGGGGCCGGGATGGCTACACCTTC.

The chain has TRBV30 and TRBJ2-3, with TRBD2 identical over 8 bases. The CDR3 is made up of 16 amino acids. Germline V lookup: CDR1 GTSNPN, CDR2 SVGIG (reference sequence). V was clipped by 3 bases and J by 0 bases; unmatched bases: 8. CDR3 residues: CAWSLGLEKSTDTQYF. The DNA of the CDR3 is TGTGCCTGGAGCCTGGGACTAGAAAAAAGCACAGATACGCAGTATTTT.

V and J are TRBV9 and TRBJ2-2; weak D call: TRBD2 (7 bases). This CDR3 has 17 residues. CDR1 is SGDLS and CDR2 is YYNGEE in the germline V gene. V lost 0 bases and J lost 2, with 14 bases in between. Here the CDR3 DNA reads TGTGCCAGCAGCGTAGCTACGGGGGGCTTTAACACCGGGGAGCTGTTTTTT. It translates to CASSVATGGFNTGELFF.

The chain recombines TRBV6-4 with TRBJ2-3, with 7 bases fitting TRBD1. V was pared by 0 bases and J by 4 bases, with 1 base of the junction left unmatched. The CDR3 totals 14 residues. Germline V gene sequence: CDR1 MRHNA, CDR2 SNTAGT. The CDR3 coding sequence is TGTGCCAGCAGTGACTCAGGGGGCGCAGATACGCAGTATTTT. This translates into CASSDSGGADTQYF.

The V call is TRBV4-1, the J call TRBJ1-2, with D tentatively TRBD1 (5 bases). The ends were cut back, 0 bases at V and 5 bases at J, with 13 bases in the middle. The CDR3 is 15 residues long. Germline V gene sequence: CDR1 MGHRA, CDR2 YSYEKL. The CDR3 coding sequence is TGCGCCAGCAGCCAAGATGGATGGGGGGGGTATGGCTACACCTTC. Residues: CASSQDGWGGYGYTF.

V and J are TRBV28 and TRBJ2-7, with 8 bases lining up with TRBD1. The CDR3 consists of 14 residues. The V gene end was trimmed by 6 bases and the J gene end by 3 bases; junction bases not matched to a gene: 7. Germline V gives CDR1 MDHEN, CDR2 SYDVKM. CDR3 bases: TGTGCCAGCAGCTCCGGGACAGGAGGCTACGAGCAGTACTTC. Its translation: CASSSGTGGYEQYF.

J is TRBJ1-1 and V is TRBV27; D uncertain. V was trimmed by 4 bases and J by 6 bases, leaving 12 bases between them. Germline CDR1 is MNHEY and CDR2 is SMNVEV (reference sequence). The CDR3 consists of 13 residues. In DNA form, the CDR3 reads TGTGCCAGCAGTTCCGTATACAGTGCTGAAGCTTTCTTT. This encodes CASSSVYSAEAFF.

J is TRBJ2-5 and V is TRBV27; 11 nucleotides align to TRBD2. CDR1 MNHEY and CDR2 SMNVEV come from the germline V gene (reference sequence). Losses at the gene ends were 5 bases for V and 5 bases for J; bases not matched to a gene: 10. The CDR3 is 16 amino acids. In nucleotides, the CDR3 is TGTGCCAGCAGTCAGTTAGCGGGAGGGCCCTTGGAGACCCAGTACTTC. This translates into CASSQLAGGPLETQYF.

V usage is TRBV9 and J usage is TRBJ2-1; TRBD2 matches 11 bases. CDR1 SGDLS and CDR2 YYNGEE come from the germline V gene. The CDR3 extends over 15 amino acids. V lost 0 bases, J lost 4 bases, and 0 bases stayed unmatched. CDR3 protein: CASSVVAGGYNEQFF. The DNA of the CDR3 is TGTGCCAGCAGCGTAGTAGCGGGAGGGTACAATGAGCAGTTCTTC.

The sample holds one count of this clone. The rearrangement links TRBV7-2 to TRBJ2-1; D perhaps matches TRBD1 (6 bases). V was pared by 4 bases and J by 2 bases, with 12 bases between. Germline V lookup: CDR1 SGHTA, CDR2 FQGNSA. The CDR3 is made up of 15 amino acids. CDR3 sequence: CASSSRWTAYNEQFF. CDR3 in DNA: TGTGCCAGCAGCTCCCGATGGACAGCCTACAATGAGCAGTTCTTC.

The J gene is TRBJ2-7, the V gene TRBV4-2; D is possibly TRBD2 (6 bases). This CDR3 contains 17 residues. From germline, CDR1 is LGHNA and CDR2 YNFKEQ. Trimming left V 1 base short and J 5 bases short, with 21 bases between. CDR3 loop: CASSQGGSRGSEDEQYF. CDR3 in DNA: TGTGCCAGCAGCCAAGGGGGGTCTCGGGGGAGCGAGGACGAGCAGTACTTC.

The chain couples TRBV19 to TRBJ2-1; 12 bases align to TRBD2. The CDR3 is made up of 15 amino acids. V shed 5 bases, J shed 5 bases, and the junction held 4 bases outside the gene matches. CDR1 is LNHDA and CDR2 is SQIVND in the germline V gene (reference sequence). In nucleotides, the CDR3 is TGTGCCAGTAGTCAGACTAGCGGGAGAAACAATGAGCAGTTCTTC. Its translation: CASSQTSGRNNEQFF.

V gene TRBV5-6 combines with J gene TRBJ2-2, with D hard to call. Germline CDR1 SGHDT, CDR2 YYEEEE. V lost 2 bases to trimming and J lost 5 bases, with 4 bases between them. CDR3 size: 12 residues. In nucleotides, the CDR3 is TGTGCCAGCAGCTTTCTGACCGGGGAGCTGTTTTTT. This codes for CASSFLTGELFF. Together with reference TRBV5-6 and TRBJ2-2, the CDR3 gives the full variable domain: DAGVTQSPTHLIKTRGQQVTLRCSPKSGHDTVSWYQQALGQGPQFIFQYYEEEERQRGNFPDRFSGHQFPNYSSELNVNALLLGDSALYLCASSFLTGELFFGEGSRLTVL.

This clone was observed a handful of times. The chain joins TRBV10-3 to TRBJ1-5; no reliable D call. V was pared by 3 bases and J by 7 bases, with 10 bases between. The germline V gene has CDR1 ENHRY and CDR2 SYGVKD. The CDR3 runs to 13 residues. The CDR3 sequence is CAISDDPGQPQHF. The CDR3 nucleotides are TGTGCCATCAGTGATGACCCGGGACAGCCCCAGCATTTT.

This sequence joins TRBV18 and TRBJ1-5; no clear D gene. CDR3 length: 17 residues. CDR1 is KGHSH, CDR2 LQKENI, per germline. Between the trimmed V and J ends, which lost 3 bases and 7 bases, there was a span of 22 bases. Here the CDR3 reads CASSPRSPALHGQPQHF. CDR3 nucleotide sequence: TGTGCCAGCTCACCGCGTTCACCTGCCCTTCACGGGCAGCCCCAGCATTTT.

This sequence joins TRBV5-8 and TRBJ2-7; TRBD1 might be the D (6 bases). CDR3 size: 15 residues. Trimming cost V 7 bases and J 2 bases, with 19 bases left between them. CDR1 and CDR2 (germline): SGHTS, YDEGEE. The CDR3 DNA reads TGTGCCAGCTGCGCCCTTATAACAGGGCCCTACGAGCAGTACTTC. Translation: CASCALITGPYEQYF.

The chain uses TRBV27 and TRBJ2-7; D is undetermined. The V gene's germline CDR1 is MNHEY and CDR2 SMNVEV (reference sequence). The CDR3 loop spans 13 amino acids. V was cut by 8 bases and J by 4 bases, with 15 bases left in between. The CDR3 sequence is CASARLIDYEQYF. CDR3 bases: TGTGCCAGCGCCCGGTTGATAGATTACGAGCAGTACTTC.

The J gene is TRBJ1-2, the V gene TRBV6-1, with 10 bases fitting TRBD1. This CDR3 is built from 14 residues. Germline loops: CDR1 MNHNS, CDR2 SASEGT. V trimming: 1 base; J trimming: 5 bases; junction bases outside the gene matches: 1. CDR3 sequence: CASSEGQGAYGYTF. The DNA of the CDR3 is TGTGCCAGCAGTGAAGGACAGGGGGCTTATGGCTACACCTTC.